Sequencing of this TCR beta chain was carried out in a study of Graves' ophthalmopathy and Graves' hyperthyroidism. This clonotype was recorded many times. As the template, RNA transcripts were used to amplify TCR beta CDR3 regions. First-round RT-PCR used HTBI primers; second-round multiplex PCR followed. MiXCR was run by TCRdb on the multiplex PCR reads, yielding one entry per CDR3 protein. Altogether 1 million to 1.3 million distinct CDR3 sequences are present, less than 45% being singletons, with the ten largest covering more than 9.5%. The ends were cut back, 4 bases at V and 7 bases at J, with 11 bases in the middle. From germline, CDR1 is SEHNR and CDR2 FQNEAQ (reference sequence). This CDR3 region has 13 residues.

This TCR derives from an adult man with Graves' hyperthyroidism. Sequencing input: peripheral blood or thyroid tissue (not recorded which). This chain joins TRBV7-9 and TRBJ1-5; D is ambiguous. CDR3 amino acids: CASSSGLKQPQHF. CDR3 bases: TGTGCCAGCAGCTCGGGATTGAAACAGCCCCAGCATTTT.